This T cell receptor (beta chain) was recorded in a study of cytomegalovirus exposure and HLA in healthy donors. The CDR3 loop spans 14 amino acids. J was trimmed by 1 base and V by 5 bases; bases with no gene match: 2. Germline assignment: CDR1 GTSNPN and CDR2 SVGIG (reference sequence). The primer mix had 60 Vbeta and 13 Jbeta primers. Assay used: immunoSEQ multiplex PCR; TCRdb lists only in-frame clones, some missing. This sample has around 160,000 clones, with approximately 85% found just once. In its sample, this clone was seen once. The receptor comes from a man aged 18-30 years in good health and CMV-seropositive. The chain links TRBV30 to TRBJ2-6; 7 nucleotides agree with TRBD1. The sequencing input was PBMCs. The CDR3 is CAWRRGSGANVLTF. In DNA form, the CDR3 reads TGTGCCTGGCGCAGGGGGTCTGGGGCCAACGTCCTGACTTTC.